This T cell receptor (beta chain) was found in a study of patients and donors after allogeneic stem cell transplantation (TCRdb year 2020). The library came from RT-PCR. Sequencing instrument: NextSeq 550. TCRdb redid the processing of the public reads, applying fastp at Q25 and MiXCR, and retained in-frame beta chains. One record per CDR3 amino acid sequence lists the most common genes and DNA. The sample contains over 400,000 distinct CDR3 sequences, 16% of them found a single time. Of the sample, roughly 7.2% is held by the ten largest clones. About this clonotype itself: Its binding antigen is unknown. It is unclear where the CDR3 begins or ends on the DNA, so no DNA is shown, and the CDR3 is as TCRdb lists it.

Taken from cysteine to phenylalanine, the CDR3 has 10 residues. The germline V gene provides CDR1 SQVTM and CDR2 ANQGSEA. This clonotype originated in a human donor who was either an allogeneic HSCT recipient or a stem cell or donor lymphocyte infusion donor (not recorded which). It is not recorded whose cells these are; they may come from a transplant donor. The V and J segments used are TRBV29-1 and TRBJ2-1; the table gives TRBD2 as D, unverified against the DNA. Sequenced sample: blood, either unsorted or a sorted T cell fraction (not recorded which). The CDR3 in this case is CSVEVGGGIF.